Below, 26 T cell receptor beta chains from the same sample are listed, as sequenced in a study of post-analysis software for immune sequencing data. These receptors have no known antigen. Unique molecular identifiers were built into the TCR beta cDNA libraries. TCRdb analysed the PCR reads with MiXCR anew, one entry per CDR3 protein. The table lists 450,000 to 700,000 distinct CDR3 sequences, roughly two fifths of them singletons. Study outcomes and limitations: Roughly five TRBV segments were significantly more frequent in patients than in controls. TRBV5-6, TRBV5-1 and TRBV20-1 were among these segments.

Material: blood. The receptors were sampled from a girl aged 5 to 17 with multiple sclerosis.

CDR3 nucleotide sequence: TGTGCCAGCAGCTTTACAGATTTCACAGATACGCAGTATTTT. It translates to CASSFTDFTDTQYF. The V call is TRBV5-5, the J call TRBJ2-3; D is ambiguous. The length of the CDR3 is 14 residues. The germline gives CDR1 SGHKS, CDR2 YYEKEE (reference sequence). Trimming pared 2 bases from V and 2 bases from J, leaving 9 bases between.

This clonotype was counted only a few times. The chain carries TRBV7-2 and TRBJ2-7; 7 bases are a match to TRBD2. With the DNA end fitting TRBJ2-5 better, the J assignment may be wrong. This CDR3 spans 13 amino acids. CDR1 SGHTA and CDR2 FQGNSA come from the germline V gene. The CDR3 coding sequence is TGTGCCAGCAGCTTTGAGCGGGGCCAGACCCAGTACTTC. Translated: CASSFERGQTQYF.

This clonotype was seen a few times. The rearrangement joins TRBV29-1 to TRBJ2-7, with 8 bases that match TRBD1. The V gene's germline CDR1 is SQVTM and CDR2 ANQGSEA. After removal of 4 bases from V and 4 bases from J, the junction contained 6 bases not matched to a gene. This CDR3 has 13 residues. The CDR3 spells CSVVQGAGYEQYF. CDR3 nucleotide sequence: TGCAGCGTTGTTCAGGGGGCAGGGTACGAGCAGTACTTC.

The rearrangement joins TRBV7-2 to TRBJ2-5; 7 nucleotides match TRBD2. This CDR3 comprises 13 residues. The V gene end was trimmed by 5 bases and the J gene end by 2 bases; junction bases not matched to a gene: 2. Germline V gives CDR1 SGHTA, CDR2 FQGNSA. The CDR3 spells CASSRAGQETQYF. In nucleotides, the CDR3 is TGTGCCAGCAGCCGAGCGGGGCAAGAGACCCAGTACTTC.

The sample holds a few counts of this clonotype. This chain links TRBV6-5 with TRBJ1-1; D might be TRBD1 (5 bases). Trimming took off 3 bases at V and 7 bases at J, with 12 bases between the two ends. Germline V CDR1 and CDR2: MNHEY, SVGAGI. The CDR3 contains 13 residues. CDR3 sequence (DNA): TGTGCCAGCAGTTATTCCCAGGGAGTTGAAGCTTTCTTT. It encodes CASSYSQGVEAFF.

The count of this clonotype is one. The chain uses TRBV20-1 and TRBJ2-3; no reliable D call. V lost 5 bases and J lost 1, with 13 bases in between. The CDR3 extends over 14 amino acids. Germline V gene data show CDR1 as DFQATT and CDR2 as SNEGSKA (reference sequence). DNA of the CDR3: TGCAGTGCTCGGACGGGCGTTGGCACAGATACGCAGTATTTT. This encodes CSARTGVGTDTQYF.

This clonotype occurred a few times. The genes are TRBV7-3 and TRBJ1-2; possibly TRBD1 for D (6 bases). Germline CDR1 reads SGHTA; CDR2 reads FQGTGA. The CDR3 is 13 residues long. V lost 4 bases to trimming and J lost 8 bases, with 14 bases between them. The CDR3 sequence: CASSYSGAEGYTF. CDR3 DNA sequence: TGTGCCAGCAGCTATTCGGGGGCGGAAGGCTACACCTTC. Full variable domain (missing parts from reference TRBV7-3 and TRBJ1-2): GAGVSQTPSNKVTEKGKYVELRCDPISGHTALYWYRQSLGQGPEFLIYFQGTGAADDSGLPNDRFFAVRPEGSVSTLKIQRTERGDSAVYLCASSYSGAEGYTFGSGTRLTVV.

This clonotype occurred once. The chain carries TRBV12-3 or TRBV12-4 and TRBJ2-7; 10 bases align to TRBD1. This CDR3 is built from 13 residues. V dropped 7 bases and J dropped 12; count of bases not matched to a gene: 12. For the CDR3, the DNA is TGTGCCAGCAACCCGGGACAGGGGCCTTCTTTGTACTTC. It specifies CASNPGQGPSLYF.

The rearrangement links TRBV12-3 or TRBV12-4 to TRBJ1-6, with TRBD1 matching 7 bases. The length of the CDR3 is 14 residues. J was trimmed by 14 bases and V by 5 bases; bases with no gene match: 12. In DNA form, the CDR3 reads TGTGCCAGCAGTACCACAGGGGCCCTGGGGGCCCTCCACTTT. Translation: CASSTTGALGALHF.

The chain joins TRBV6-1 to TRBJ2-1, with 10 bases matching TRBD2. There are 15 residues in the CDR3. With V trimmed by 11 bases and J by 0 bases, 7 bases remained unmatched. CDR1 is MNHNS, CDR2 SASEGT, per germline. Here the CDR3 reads CAGSGRASSYNEQFF. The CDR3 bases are TGTGCCGGGAGCGGGAGGGCTTCCTCCTACAATGAGCAGTTCTTC.

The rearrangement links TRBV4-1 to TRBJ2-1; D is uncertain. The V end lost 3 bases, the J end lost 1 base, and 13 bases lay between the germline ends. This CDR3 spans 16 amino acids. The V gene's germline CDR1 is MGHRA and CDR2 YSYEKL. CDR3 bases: TGCGCCAGCAGCCACCTCCTAGGTACTTCCTACAATGAGCAGTTCTTC. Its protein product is CASSHLLGTSYNEQFF.

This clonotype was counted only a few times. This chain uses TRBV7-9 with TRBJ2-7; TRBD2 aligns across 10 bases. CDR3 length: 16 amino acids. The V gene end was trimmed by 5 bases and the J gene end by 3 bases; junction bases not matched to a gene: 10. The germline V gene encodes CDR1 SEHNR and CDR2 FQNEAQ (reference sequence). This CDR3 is CASSPRTSGVNYEQYF. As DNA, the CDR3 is TGTGCCAGCAGCCCCCGGACTAGCGGAGTTAACTACGAGCAGTACTTC.

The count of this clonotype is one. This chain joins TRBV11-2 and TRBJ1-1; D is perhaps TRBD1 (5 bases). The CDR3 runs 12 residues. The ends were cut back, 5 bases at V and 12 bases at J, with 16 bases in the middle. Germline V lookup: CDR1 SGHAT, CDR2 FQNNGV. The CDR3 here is CASSHLGAGTFF. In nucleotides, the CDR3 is TGTGCCAGCAGCCACCTTGGGGCAGGAACTTTCTTT. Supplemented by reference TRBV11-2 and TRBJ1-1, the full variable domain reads EAGVAQSPRYKIIEKRQSVAFWCNPISGHATLYWYQQILGQGPKLLIQFQNNGVVDDSQLPKDRFSAERLKGVDSTLKIQPAKLEDSAVYLCASSHLGAGTFFGQGTRLTVV.

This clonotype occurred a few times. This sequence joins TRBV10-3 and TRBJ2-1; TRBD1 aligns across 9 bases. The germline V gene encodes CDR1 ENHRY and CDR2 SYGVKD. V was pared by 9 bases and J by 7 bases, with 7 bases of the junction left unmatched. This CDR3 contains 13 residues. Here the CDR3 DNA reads TGTGCCATAACCGGGACAGGGACGAATGAGCAGTTCTTC. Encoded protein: CAITGTGTNEQFF.

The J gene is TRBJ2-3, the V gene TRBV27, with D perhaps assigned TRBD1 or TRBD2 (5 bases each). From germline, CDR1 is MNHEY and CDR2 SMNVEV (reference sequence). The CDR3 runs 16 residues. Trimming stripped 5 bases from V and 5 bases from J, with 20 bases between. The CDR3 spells CASSPREGPQEDTQYF. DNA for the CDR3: TGTGCCAGCAGTCCCCGAGAGGGACCCCAGGAAGATACGCAGTATTTT.

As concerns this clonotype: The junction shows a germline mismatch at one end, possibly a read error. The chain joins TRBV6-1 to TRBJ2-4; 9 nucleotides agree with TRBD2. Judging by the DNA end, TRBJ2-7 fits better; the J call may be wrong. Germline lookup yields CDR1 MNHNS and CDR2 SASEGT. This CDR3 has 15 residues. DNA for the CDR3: TGTGCCAGCAGTGAGACTAGCGGAGACTCCTGCGAGCAGTACTTC. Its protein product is CASSETSGDSCEQYF.

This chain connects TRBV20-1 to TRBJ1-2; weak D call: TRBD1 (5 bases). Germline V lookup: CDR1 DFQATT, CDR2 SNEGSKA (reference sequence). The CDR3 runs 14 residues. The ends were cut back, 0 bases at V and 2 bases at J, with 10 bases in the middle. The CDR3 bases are TGCAGTGCTAGAGATGACCAGGGAAACTATGGCTACACCTTC. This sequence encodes CSARDDQGNYGYTF.

CDR3: CASSARPLNTEAFF. CDR3 DNA sequence: TGTGCCAGCAGCGCCAGGCCTCTTAACACTGAAGCTTTCTTT. This chain uses TRBV9 with TRBJ1-1; no clear D gene. Trimming shortened V by 3 bases and J by 2 bases, and 11 bases separated the two germline ends. The CDR3 runs 14 residues. From germline, CDR1 is SGDLS and CDR2 YYNGEE.

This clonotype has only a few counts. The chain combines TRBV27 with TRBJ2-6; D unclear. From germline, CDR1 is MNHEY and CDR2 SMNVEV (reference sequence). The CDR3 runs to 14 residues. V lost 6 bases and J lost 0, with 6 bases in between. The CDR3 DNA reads TGTGCCAGCAGCCAGAGCTCTGGGGCCAACGTCCTGACTTTC. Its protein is CASSQSSGANVLTF.

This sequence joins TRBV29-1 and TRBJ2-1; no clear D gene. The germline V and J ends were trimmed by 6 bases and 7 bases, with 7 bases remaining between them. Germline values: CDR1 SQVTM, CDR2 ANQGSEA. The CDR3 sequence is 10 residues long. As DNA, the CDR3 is TGCAGCGTAAGAGTAAATGAGCAGTTCTTC. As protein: CSVRVNEQFF.

The CDR3 is CASRLSGITGANVLTF. The CDR3 DNA follows: TGTGCCAGCAGGCTATCGGGGATAACTGGGGCCAACGTCCTGACTTTC. The chain links TRBV6-5 to TRBJ2-6; D may be TRBD2 (5 bases). Trimming took 6 bases from V and 2 from J, leaving 14 bases between them. CDR3 size: 16 residues. The germline gives CDR1 MNHEY, CDR2 SVGAGI.

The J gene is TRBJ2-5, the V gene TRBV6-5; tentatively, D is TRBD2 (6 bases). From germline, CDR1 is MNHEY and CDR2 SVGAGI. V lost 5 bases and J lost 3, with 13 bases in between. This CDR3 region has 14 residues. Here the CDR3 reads CASSPGGVKETQYF. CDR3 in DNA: TGTGCCAGCAGTCCAGGAGGGGTGAAAGAGACCCAGTACTTC.

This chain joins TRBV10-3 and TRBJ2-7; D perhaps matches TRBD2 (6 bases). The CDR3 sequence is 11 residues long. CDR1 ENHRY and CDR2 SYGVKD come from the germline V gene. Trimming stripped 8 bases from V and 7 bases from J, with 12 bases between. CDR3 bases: TGTGCCATCGCGGGGCCCCGGGAGCAGTACTTC. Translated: CAIAGPREQYF.

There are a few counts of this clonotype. The CDR3 bases are TGTGCCAGCAGCTTAAGCCTAACTCAAGATACGCAGTATTTT. This translates into CASSLSLTQDTQYF. The V and J genes are TRBV7-3 and TRBJ2-3; D unresolved. Germline CDR1 SGHTA, CDR2 FQGTGA. The ends were cut back, 1 base at V and 5 bases at J, with 10 bases in the middle. The CDR3 is 14 residues long.

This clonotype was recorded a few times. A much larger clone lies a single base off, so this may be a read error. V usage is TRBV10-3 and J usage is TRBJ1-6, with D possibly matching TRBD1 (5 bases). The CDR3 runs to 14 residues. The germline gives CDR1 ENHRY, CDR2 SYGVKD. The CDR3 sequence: CATSDEGENSPLHF. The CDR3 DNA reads TGTGCCACCAGTGACGAAGGGGAGAATTCACCCCTCCACTTT.

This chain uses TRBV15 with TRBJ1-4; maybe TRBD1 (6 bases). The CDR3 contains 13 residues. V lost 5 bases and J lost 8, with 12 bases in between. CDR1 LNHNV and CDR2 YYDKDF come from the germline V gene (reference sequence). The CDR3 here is CATSGGLREKLFF. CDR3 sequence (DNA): TGTGCCACCAGCGGGGGCCTCCGGGAAAAACTGTTTTTT. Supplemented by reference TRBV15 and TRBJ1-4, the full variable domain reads DAMVIQNPRYQVTQFGKPVTLSCSQTLNHNVMYWYQQKSSQAPKLLFHYYDKDFNNEADTPDNFQSRRPNTSFCFLDIRSPGLGDTAMYLCATSGGLREKLFFGSGTQLSVL.